This T cell receptor beta chain stems from a study of blood T cells in healthy people across ages. It was with a sample-barcoded 5' primer and a J-beta primer mix that a second PCR of roughly 6 to 11 cycles was run. Via MiXCR, TCRdb re-called the 5' RACE reads, giving one row per CDR3 protein. Of some 670,000 distinct CDR3 sequences detected, 40% to 65% appear once; the ten largest clones hold 13%. CDR3 length equals 10 residues. Trimming removed 6 bases at V and 4 bases at J, with 6 bases between. Germline CDR1 is DFQATT and CDR2 is SNEGSKA (reference sequence). Material: blood. The V call is TRBV20-1, the J call TRBJ2-5; D gene ambiguous. The TCR sequence derives from a woman at least 80 years old in good health. The CDR3 is CSAYRETQYF. For the CDR3, the DNA is TGCAGTGCATACCGAGAGACCCAGTACTTC.